The 10 T cell receptor beta chains below were found in one sample sequenced in a study of blood T cell repertoires in COVID-19. The repertoire was sequenced with immunoSEQ multiplex PCR; TCRdb's copy has only in-frame clones and lacks some. The sample holds fewer than 60,000 clones, approximately 84% seen once. The sample comprised peripheral blood. The origin of the receptors is a human donor in a cohort sampled during active COVID-19.

This chain joins TRBV12-5 and TRBJ1-3; D may be TRBD1 (6 bases). Germline loops: CDR1 LGHNT, CDR2 FRNRAP. Trimming removed 1 base from V and 0 bases from J, with 7 bases in between. This CDR3 spans 15 amino acids. The CDR3: CASGLGTVSGNTIYF. The CDR3 nucleotides read TGTGCTAGTGGTTTGGGGACAGTCTCTGGAAACACCATATATTTT.

This rearrangement joins TRBV10-2 to TRBJ2-1, with 9 bases that match TRBD2. The trim removed 8 bases at V and 6 bases at J, leaving 8 bases unmatched. Germline CDR1 and CDR2: WSHSY and SAAADI. The CDR3 sequence is 14 residues long. CDR3 in amino acids: CASGVAGAFNEQFF. DNA for the CDR3: TGCGCCAGCGGGGTAGCGGGAGCTTTCAATGAGCAGTTCTTC.

CDR3 sequence: CSASFGGAGTDTQYF. DNA of the CDR3: TGCAGTGCTAGTTTCGGGGGGGCTGGCACAGATACGCAGTATTTT. The chain has TRBV20-1 and TRBJ2-3; 8 bases line up with TRBD2. The CDR3 runs to 15 residues. V lost 3 bases, J lost 1 base, and 6 bases stayed unmatched. Per germline, CDR1 DFQATT and CDR2 SNEGSKA (reference sequence).

The V and J genes are TRBV19 and TRBJ1-2, with a tentative D call TRBD1 (5 bases). V gave up 8 bases and J gave up 1 base, with 17 bases separating them. CDR1 and CDR2 (germline): LNHDA, SQIVND (reference sequence). The CDR3 has 15 amino acids. The CDR3 DNA reads TGTGCCAGTCTCGAAAGGGGTCTCAATAACTATGGCTACACCTTC. Residues: CASLERGLNNYGYTF.

The chain combines TRBV2 with TRBJ1-2; TRBD1 matches at 7 bases. V was pared by 4 bases and J by 4 bases, with 9 bases of the junction left unmatched. The CDR3 runs to 15 residues. Germline-derived CDR1 and CDR2 are SNHLY and FYNNEI. The CDR3 loop is CASSGTVGGSYGYTF. CDR3 nucleotides: TGTGCCAGCAGTGGCACTGTAGGGGGCTCCTATGGCTACACCTTC.

The genes are TRBV7-6 and TRBJ2-1, with D hard to call. V was clipped by 2 bases and J by 6 bases, with 5 bases between them. Germline-derived CDR1 and CDR2 are SGHVS and FNYEAQ. This CDR3 contains 12 residues. The CDR3 sequence is CASSLNSNEQFF. The CDR3 nucleotides are TGTGCCAGCAGCTTAAACAGCAATGAGCAGTTCTTC.

The J gene is TRBJ1-1, the V gene TRBV5-1, with D maybe TRBD1 (6 bases). The CDR3 contains 15 residues. The V and J ends lost 4 bases and 1 base respectively, with 14 bases between them. Germline-derived CDR1 and CDR2 are SGHRS and YFSETQ. CDR3 in amino acids: CASSETGSGNTEAFF. The CDR3 region has the DNA TGCGCCAGCAGCGAGACAGGTTCGGGGAACACTGAAGCTTTCTTT.

V and J are TRBV6-5 and TRBJ1-2; possibly TRBD1 for D (5 bases). The CDR3 sequence is 12 residues long. The germline V gene encodes CDR1 MNHEY and CDR2 SVGAGI. The V end lost 8 bases, the J end lost 13 bases, and 20 bases lay between the germline ends. CDR3 sequence (DNA): TGTGCCAGCCTGGAAGGAGGGCTCGGGGGCACCTTC. It translates to CASLEGGLGGTF.

The V and J genes are TRBV5-4 and TRBJ2-1; 10 bases agree with TRBD1. Germline V gene data show CDR1 as SGHNT and CDR2 as YYREEE (reference sequence). This CDR3 has 17 amino acids. Trimming removed 4 bases from V and 9 bases from J; junction bases left unmatched: 16. The CDR3 coding sequence is TGTGCCAGCAGCCCTTTAGGGGACAGGGGACCCCTGGGTGAGCAGTTCTTC. Amino acids: CASSPLGDRGPLGEQFF.

The chain employs TRBV4-1 and TRBJ1-1; D remains unclear. CDR1 and CDR2 (germline): MGHRA, YSYEKL. The germline V and J ends were trimmed by 4 bases and 0 bases, with 12 bases remaining between them. The CDR3 has 15 amino acids. Here the CDR3 DNA reads TGCGCCAGCAGCCTCATCGGAGTTTTGAACACTGAAGCTTTCTTT. Protein: CASSLIGVLNTEAFF.